This T cell receptor (beta chain) originates from a study of OX40 agonist ivuxolimab in advanced cancers. Study-wide background: Patients receiving dose escalation had hepatocellular carcinoma, melanoma, renal cell or head and neck cancer. Study outcomes and limitations: CD4+ and CD8+ blood T cells expanded clonally by week 6 at 0.1 to 3.0 mg/kg.

Trimming stripped 4 bases from V and 4 bases from J, with 17 bases between. The CDR3 covers 16 residues. CDR1 and CDR2 (germline): SGHDN, FVKESK. As regards this clone: What it recognizes is unknown.

TCRdb's table, derived via immunoSEQ multiplex PCR, lists solely in-frame clones and lacks some. The table has about 60,000 clones, 84% seen once. This rearrangement joins TRBV14 to TRBJ2-1; D unclear. The source material was CD4+ or CD8+ T cells sorted from blood, sampled in a trial of the OX40 agonist ivuxolimab. The sequence was obtained from an adult with an advanced solid tumor such as melanoma, head and neck, liver or kidney cancer. The CDR3 coding sequence is TGTGCCAGCAGCCCTACTCTTGCCCTCCTGTACAATGAGCAGTTCTTC. Residues: CASSPTLALLYNEQFF.